This TCR beta chain was observed in a study of OX40 agonist ivuxolimab in advanced cancers. On this clone itself: Its antigen is still unknown.

Profiling relied on immunoSEQ multiplex PCR, and the TCRdb table lists in-frame clones only, not all of them. The top ten hold about 10% of the sample, which has tens of thousands of clones, 80% seen once. The study's findings and limits: Blood T cells, both CD4+ and CD8+, expanded clonally by week 6 at 0.1 to 3.0 mg/kg.

Germline loops: CDR1 KGHSH, CDR2 LQKENI. The CDR3 is 15 amino acids. V usage is TRBV18 and J usage is TRBJ2-5; 7 bases are a match to TRBD2. Judging by the DNA end, TRBJ2-7 fits better; the J call may be wrong. This clonotype was obtained from an adult with an advanced solid tumor such as melanoma, head and neck, liver or kidney cancer. The source material was CD4+ or CD8+ T cells sorted from blood, sampled in a trial of the OX40 agonist ivuxolimab. CDR3 loop: CASSPGLVDSYEQYF. In DNA form, the CDR3 reads TGTGCCAGCTCACCAGGACTAGTTGATTCCTACGAGCAGTACTTC.